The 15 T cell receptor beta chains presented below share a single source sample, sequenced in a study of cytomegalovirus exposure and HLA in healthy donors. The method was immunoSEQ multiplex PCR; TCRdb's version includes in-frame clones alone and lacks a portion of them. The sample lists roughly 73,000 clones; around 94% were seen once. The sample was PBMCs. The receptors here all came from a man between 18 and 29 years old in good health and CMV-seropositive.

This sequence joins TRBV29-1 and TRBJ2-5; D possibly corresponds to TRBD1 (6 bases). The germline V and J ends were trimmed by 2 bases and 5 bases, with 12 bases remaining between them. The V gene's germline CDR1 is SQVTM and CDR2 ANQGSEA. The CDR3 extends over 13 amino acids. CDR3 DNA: TGCAGCGTTGAACTGGGGGCTGCCGAGACCCAGTACTTC. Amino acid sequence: CSVELGAAETQYF.

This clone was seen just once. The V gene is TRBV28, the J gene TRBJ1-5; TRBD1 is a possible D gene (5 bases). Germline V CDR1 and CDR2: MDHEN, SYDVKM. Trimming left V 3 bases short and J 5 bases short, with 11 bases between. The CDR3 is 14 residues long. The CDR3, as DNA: TGTGCCAGCAGTTTTCTCAGGGATGATCAGCCCCAGCATTTT. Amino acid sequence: CASSFLRDDQPQHF. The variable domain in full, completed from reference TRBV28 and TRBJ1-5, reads DVKVTQSSRYLVKRTGEKVFLECVQDMDHENMFWYRQDPGLGLRLIYFSYDVKMKEKGDIPEGYSVSREKKERFSLILESASTNQTSMYLCASSFLRDDQPQHFGDGTRLSIL.

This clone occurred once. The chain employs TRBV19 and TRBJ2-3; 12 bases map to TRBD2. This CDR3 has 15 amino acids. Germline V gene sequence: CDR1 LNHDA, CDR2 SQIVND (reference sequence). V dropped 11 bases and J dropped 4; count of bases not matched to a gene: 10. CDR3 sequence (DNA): TGTGCCTCCTCTAGCGGGAGGGCCTTTCCAGATACGCAGTATTTT. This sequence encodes CASSSGRAFPDTQYF.

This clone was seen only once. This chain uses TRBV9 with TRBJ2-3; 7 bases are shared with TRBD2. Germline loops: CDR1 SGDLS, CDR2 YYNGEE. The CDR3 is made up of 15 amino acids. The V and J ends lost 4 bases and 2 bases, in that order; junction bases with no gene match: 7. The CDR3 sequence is CASSPRSGSTDTQYF. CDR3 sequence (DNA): TGTGCCAGCAGCCCCCGTAGCGGGTCCACAGATACGCAGTATTTT.

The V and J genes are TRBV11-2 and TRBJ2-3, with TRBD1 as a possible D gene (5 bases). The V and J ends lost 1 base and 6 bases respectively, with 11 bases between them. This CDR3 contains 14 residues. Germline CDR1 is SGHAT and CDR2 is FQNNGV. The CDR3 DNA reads TGTGCCAGCAGCTTAGCAGGGAATAAGGATACGCAGTATTTT. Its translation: CASSLAGNKDTQYF.

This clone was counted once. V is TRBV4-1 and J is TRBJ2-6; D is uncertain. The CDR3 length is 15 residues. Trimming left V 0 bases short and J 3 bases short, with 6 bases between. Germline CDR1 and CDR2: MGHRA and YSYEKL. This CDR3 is CASSQESGGANVLTF. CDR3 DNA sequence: TGCGCCAGCAGCCAAGAATCAGGTGGGGCCAACGTCCTGACTTTC.

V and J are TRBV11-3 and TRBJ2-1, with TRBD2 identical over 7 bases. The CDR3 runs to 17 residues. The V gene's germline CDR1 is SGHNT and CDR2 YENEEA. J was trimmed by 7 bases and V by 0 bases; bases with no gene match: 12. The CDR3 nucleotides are TGTGCCAGCAGCTTAGAAGGGCTGGCGGGAGTGTGGAATGAGCAGTTCTTC. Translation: CASSLEGLAGVWNEQFF.

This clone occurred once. CDR3 loop: CASSFPLGGARSYNEQFF. CDR3 bases: TGCGCCAGCAGCTTCCCCCTCGGCGGGGCACGCTCCTACAATGAGCAGTTCTTC. This chain uses TRBV5-1 with TRBJ2-1, with D possibly matching TRBD2 (6 bases). V lost 2 bases and J lost 0, with 18 bases in between. Germline V gene sequence: CDR1 SGHRS, CDR2 YFSETQ. CDR3 size: 18 residues.

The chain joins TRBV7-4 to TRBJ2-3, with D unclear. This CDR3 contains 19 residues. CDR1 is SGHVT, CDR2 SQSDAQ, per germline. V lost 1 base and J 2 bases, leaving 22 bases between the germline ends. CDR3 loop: CASSLGICPPGPLTDTQYF. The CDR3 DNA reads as TGTGCCAGCAGCTTAGGAATTTGCCCTCCTGGGCCACTCACAGATACGCAGTATTTT.

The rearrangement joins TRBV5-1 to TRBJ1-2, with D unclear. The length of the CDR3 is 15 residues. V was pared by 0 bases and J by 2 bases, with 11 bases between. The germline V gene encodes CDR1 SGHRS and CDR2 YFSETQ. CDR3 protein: CASSLGHPLNYGYTF. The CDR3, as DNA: TGCGCCAGCAGCTTGGGACATCCTCTCAACTATGGCTACACCTTC.

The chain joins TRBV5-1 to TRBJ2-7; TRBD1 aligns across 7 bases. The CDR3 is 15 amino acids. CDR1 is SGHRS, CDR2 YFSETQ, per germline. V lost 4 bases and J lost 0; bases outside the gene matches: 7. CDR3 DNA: TGCGCCAGCAGCAACCGGGACAGCATCTCCTACGAGCAGTACTTC. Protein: CASSNRDSISYEQYF. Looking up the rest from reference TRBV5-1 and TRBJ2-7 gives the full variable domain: KAGVTQTPRYLIKTRGQQVTLSCSPISGHRSVSWYQQTPGQGLQFLFEYFSETQRNKGNFPGRFSGRQFSNSRSEMNVSTLELGDSALYLCASSNRDSISYEQYFGPGTRLTVT.

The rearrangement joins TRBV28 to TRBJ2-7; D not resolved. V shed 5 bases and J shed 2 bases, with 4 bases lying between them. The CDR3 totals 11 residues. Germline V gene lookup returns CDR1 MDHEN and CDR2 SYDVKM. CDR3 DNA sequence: TGTGCCAGCAGTCAAACCTACGAGCAGTACTTC. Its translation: CASSQTYEQYF.

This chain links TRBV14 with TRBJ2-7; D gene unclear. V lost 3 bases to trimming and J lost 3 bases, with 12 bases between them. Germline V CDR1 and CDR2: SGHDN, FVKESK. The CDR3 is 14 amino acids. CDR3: CASSHRQQYYEQYF. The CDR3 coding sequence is TGTGCCAGCAGCCATCGGCAACAGTACTACGAGCAGTACTTC.

The DNA for the CDR3 is TGTGCCAGCAGTTATAGGAGATCGGGGGACTCCTACGAGCAGTACTTC. This codes for CASSYRRSGDSYEQYF. The genes are TRBV6-5 and TRBJ2-7, with D tentatively TRBD2 (6 bases). Germline CDR1 is MNHEY and CDR2 is SVGAGI. Trimming stripped 3 bases from V and 0 bases from J, with 15 bases between. The CDR3 is made up of 16 amino acids.

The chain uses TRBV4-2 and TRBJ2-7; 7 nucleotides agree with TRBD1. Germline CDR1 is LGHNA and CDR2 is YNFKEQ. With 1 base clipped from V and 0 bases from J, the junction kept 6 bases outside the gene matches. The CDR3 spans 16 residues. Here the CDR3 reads CASSQAGQANSYEQYF. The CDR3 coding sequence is TGTGCCAGCAGCCAAGCCGGACAGGCGAACTCCTACGAGCAGTACTTC.